The clone carrying this TCR beta chain was seen a few times. The record originates from a study of blood T cell repertoires in COVID-19. Study information: From the United States, Italy and Spain came samples of acute and convalescent COVID-19. Sources were T cells, B-cell-depleted T cells, or PBMCs; the material itself was cDNA or gDNA.

Under the authors' procedure: By means of reference gene primer amplification, nucleated cell counts were estimated. Some clones are missing from TCRdb's copy, which holds only in-frame ones; the method was immunoSEQ multiplex PCR. D and trimming come from the DNA, and the V and J calls and clone size come from that table. Among 65,000 to 85,000 clones listed, 60% to 85% were seen once. V was clipped by 8 bases and J by 8 bases, with 15 bases between them. The CDR3 runs 11 residues. CDR1 is GTSNPN and CDR2 is SVGIG in the germline V gene (reference sequence). V usage is TRBV30 and J usage is TRBJ1-2; D uncertain. The TCR was taken from a human donor in a cohort sampled during active COVID-19. The sequencing input was peripheral blood. CDR3 sequence: CAQAKLEGYTF. DNA for the CDR3: TGTGCCCAAGCGAAGCTTGAGGGCTACACCTTC.